These T cell receptor beta chains were read from a single sample in a study of siplizumab effects on memory and regulatory T cells. The data were produced by immunoSEQ multiplex PCR, yet TCRdb's version contains in-frame clones alone and is incomplete. The top ten clones hold 0.14% to 0.15% of a sample with about 100,000 clones, about 91% of them seen once. Sequencing used CD4+ T cells sorted from blood. These receptors all stem from a human donor in good health. Each CDR3 is given with its conserved first and last residue. A D gene is named only where the DNA matches it firmly. Where a row states a size, it is once, few, many or the class of an expanded clone; other rows omit it.

CDR3 length	clone size	V gene	J gene	D gene	CDR3 DNA	CDR3 protein
13	.	TRBV2	TRBJ2-3	.	TGTGCCAGCAGTCGAACAGCGTTAGATACGCAGTATTTT	CASSRTALDTQYF
15	.	TRBV28	TRBJ2-3	.	TGTGCCAGCAGCCTAGGGTTCCGGGACACAGATACGCAGTATTTT	CASSLGFRDTDTQYF
14	.	TRBV6-1	TRBJ2-5	.	TGTGCCAGCCCGACAAACCAACCCCAAGAGACCCAGTACTTC	CASPTNQPQETQYF
18	.	TRBV4-1	TRBJ2-6	.	TGCGCCAGCAGCCTAGGACAGGCCCGGGGGAGAGGGGCCAACGTCCTGACTTTC	CASSLGQARGRGANVLTF
14	.	TRBV25-1	TRBJ2-3	.	TGTGCCAGCAGCCGGGATCTAAGCACAGATACGCAGTATTTT	CASSRDLSTDTQYF
14	.	TRBV6-5	TRBJ1-1	.	TGTGCCAGCAGTTACGGTCTCCGGAACACTGAAGCTTTCTTT	CASSYGLRNTEAFF
14	.	TRBV5-6	TRBJ1-5	.	TGTGCCAGCAGCTCGACCGATTTCAATCAGCCCCAGCATTTT	CASSSTDFNQPQHF
15	.	TRBV2	TRBJ2-2	TRBD2	TGTGCCAGCAGCTTTAGCGGGAAACCCACCGGGGAGCTGTTTTTT	CASSFSGKPTGELFF
16	.	TRBV7-3	TRBJ2-1	TRBD2	TGTGCCAGCAGCCCCCCCGGGACTAGCGGGGTTGGGGAGCAGTTCTTC	CASSPPGTSGVGEQFF
16	.	TRBV19	TRBJ2-7	TRBD2	TGTGCCAGTAGTATGGGTCCGGGACTAGGAAGAAGCGAGCAGTACTTC	CASSMGPGLGRSEQYF
15	.	TRBV6-1	TRBJ2-3	.	TGTGCCAGCAGTGAGGGCTGGTATAGCACAGATACGCAGTATTTT	CASSEGWYSTDTQYF
16	.	TRBV5-6	TRBJ2-1	TRBD2	TGTGCCAGCAGCACGCTCACCGGGGGGGCTGCCTATGAGCAGTTCTTC	CASSTLTGGAAYEQFF
16	.	TRBV11-1	TRBJ2-1	TRBD2	TGTGCCAGCAGCTTCTTTAGCGGGGGGGCCTGGGATGAGCAGTTCTTC	CASSFFSGGAWDEQFF
15	.	TRBV5-1	TRBJ2-1	TRBD2	TGCGCCAGCAGCTACGGGACTAGCGACTACAATGAGCAGTTCTTC	CASSYGTSDYNEQFF
15	.	TRBV5-1	TRBJ2-2	TRBD2	TGCGCCAGCAGCTTGAGCGGGACGAACACCGGGGAGCTGTTTTTT	CASSLSGTNTGELFF
17	.	TRBV5-1	TRBJ2-5	TRBD2	TGCGCCCGCAGCCCGCGGGGGGGGACTAGCGGCCAAGAGACCCAGTACTTC	CARSPRGGTSGQETQYF
12	.	TRBV11-2	TRBJ2-7	.	TGTGCCAGCAGCTTAGAGGGGCTACAGCAGTACTTC	CASSLEGLQQYF
13	few	TRBV5-1	TRBJ1-1	.	TGCGCCAACCTGGACCGGCTGAACACTGAAGCTTTCTTT	CANLDRLNTEAFF
16	.	TRBV7-8	TRBJ2-5	.	TGTGCCAGCAGCACAACAGTGGGGGGGGCGCGGGAGACCCAGTACTTC	CASSTTVGGARETQYF
15	.	TRBV7-9	TRBJ1-1	TRBD1	TGTGCCAGCACCCCGACAGGGGTGGGACACACTGAAGCTTTCTTT	CASTPTGVGHTEAFF
17	.	TRBV9	TRBJ2-3	TRBD2	TGTGCCAGCAGCGTAGCTATCCTAGCGGGGGACACAGATACGCAGTATTTT	CASSVAILAGDTDTQYF
17	.	TRBV13	TRBJ2-7	.	TGTGCCAGCAGCTTAGGGTCCTGGGGAGAAGACTCCTACGAGCAGTACTTC	CASSLGSWGEDSYEQYF
16	.	TRBV7-2	TRBJ2-1	.	TGTGCCAGCAGCTTAGTCTCGCAACAGTTATACAATGAGCAGTTCTTC	CASSLVSQQLYNEQFF
16	.	TRBV6-4	TRBJ2-6	.	TGTGCCACCAGGGAGACAAGTCTATTCCCTGTTAATGTCCTGACTTTC	CATRETSLFPVNVLTF
16	.	TRBV7-2	TRBJ2-7	TRBD2	TGTGCCAGCAGCTCCCGGTTAGCGGGGGGATTGAACGAGCAGTACTTC	CASSSRLAGGLNEQYF
14	once	TRBV7-7	TRBJ1-4	.	TGTGCCAGCAGCTTAGGGGGATCCGGTGGGAAACTGTTTTTT	CASSLGGSGGKLFF
16	.	TRBV11-1	TRBJ2-5	TRBD2	TGTGCCAGCAGCTTTATAAATGGGAGGGCGGGGGAGACCCAGTACTTC	CASSFINGRAGETQYF
12	.	TRBV7-2	TRBJ2-1	.	TGTGCCAGCAGCCGGCAGAACAATGAGCAGTTCTTC	CASSRQNNEQFF
12	.	TRBV15	TRBJ1-1	.	TGTGCCACCAGCAGAGATTACGGGGAAGCTTTCTTT	CATSRDYGEAFF
14	.	TRBV18	TRBJ1-6	.	TGTGCCAGCTCACCGCGACAGGATAATTCACCCCTCCACTTT	CASSPRQDNSPLHF
15	.	TRBV11-2	TRBJ2-3	TRBD2	TGTGCCAGCAGCCCGATAGCGGGGGGTATTGACACGCAGTATTTT	CASSPIAGGIDTQYF
14	.	TRBV19	TRBJ1-2	TRBD1	TGTGCCAGTAGTGCCCGGGACAGGGTTGGTGGCTACACCTTC	CASSARDRVGGYTF
12	.	TRBV7-2	TRBJ2-2	.	TGTGCCAGCAGCCCTAGTGTCGGGGAGCTGTTTTTT	CASSPSVGELFF
15	.	TRBV28	TRBJ1-4	TRBD1	TGTGCCAGCAACAAACAGGGGACAACTAATGAAAAACTGTTTTTT	CASNKQGTTNEKLFF
13	.	TRBV30	TRBJ2-3	.	TGTGCCTGGAGTGTAAGGGGGGCAGATACGCAGTATTTT	CAWSVRGADTQYF
19	.	TRBV4-3	TRBJ2-1	TRBD2	TGCGCCAGCAGCCAAGATTATGGCTGGACTAGCGGGGGATACAATGAGCAGTTCTTC	CASSQDYGWTSGGYNEQFF
15	.	TRBV5-6	TRBJ2-7	TRBD1	TGTGCCAGCAGCCCAGAGACAGGGTCGCGCTACGAGCAGTACTTC	CASSPETGSRYEQYF
15	.	TRBV7-3	TRBJ2-4	.	TGTGCCAGCAGCCCCATTCCCGGATCGGGAAACATTCAGTACTTC	CASSPIPGSGNIQYF
14	.	TRBV7-2	TRBJ1-1	.	TGTGCCAGCAGCTTAGTACAGGGAGCCACTGAAGCTTTCTTT	CASSLVQGATEAFF
15	.	TRBV9	TRBJ1-6	.	TGTGCCAGCAGCCGAGGGGGGGCAGAGAATTCACCCCTCCACTTT	CASSRGGAENSPLHF
16	.	TRBV4-3	TRBJ2-1	TRBD1	TGCGCCAGCAGCCAAGCCGGGACAGGGACTTACAATGAGCAGTTCTTC	CASSQAGTGTYNEQFF
13	.	TRBV5-5	TRBJ1-2	.	TGTGCCAGCAGCTCCAAGGATTACTATGGCTACACCTTC	CASSSKDYYGYTF
13	.	TRBV19	TRBJ1-2	TRBD1	TGTGCCAGTAGTGGGACAGTTAACTATGGCTACACCTTC	CASSGTVNYGYTF
16	.	TRBV11-2	TRBJ2-7	.	TGTGCCAGCAGCCCGGGGGTGACTCTGAACTCCTACGAGCAGTACTTC	CASSPGVTLNSYEQYF
14	.	TRBV7-3	TRBJ2-1	.	TGTGCCAGCAGCTTAGGGGGGCTGTACAATGAGCAGTTCTTC	CASSLGGLYNEQFF
15	.	TRBV7-3	TRBJ2-2	.	TGTGCCAGCTCACTTCTAGCCCCGGTCGCCGGGGAGCTGTTTTTT	CASSLLAPVAGELFF
13	.	TRBV5-1	TRBJ2-5	.	TGCGCCAGCAGCCCGGACCACCAAGAGACCCAGTACTTC	CASSPDHQETQYF
15	once	TRBV7-6	TRBJ2-1	TRBD2	TGTGCCAGCAGCTTAGCTAGCGGGGGTACGGATGAGCAGTTCTTC	CASSLASGGTDEQFF
14	.	TRBV10-3	TRBJ1-1	.	TGTGCCATCAGTGCTGACAGTATGAACACTGAAGCTTTCTTT	CAISADSMNTEAFF
15	.	TRBV28	TRBJ1-4	.	TGTGCCAGCAGTTTTATAGGGCTAACGGGTGAAAAACTGTTTTTT	CASSFIGLTGEKLFF
15	.	TRBV28	TRBJ2-3	TRBD1	TGTGCCAGCAGCTGGGGGGGACAGGGGACAGATACGCAGTATTTT	CASSWGGQGTDTQYF